Here is one T cell receptor (beta chain) with its context. Sequencing was performed with immunoSEQ multiplex PCR; in TCRdb, only in-frame clones are kept and a portion is missing. The sample carries some 19,000 clones, approximately 80% recorded once. This sample is part of a study of blood T cell repertoires in COVID-19. For the study at large: From T cells, B-cell-depleted T cells, or PBMCs came the material, which was cDNA or gDNA.

Seattle patient enrollment occurred during active infection, with longitudinal follow-up thereafter. This CDR3 has 16 residues. In germline, CDR1 is MNHNY, CDR2 SVGAGI (reference sequence). The V end was cut by 6 bases, the J end by 0 bases, with 18 bases between. The sequencing input was peripheral blood. The chain links TRBV6-6 to TRBJ2-7; D is perhaps TRBD1 (5 bases). The clonotype comes from a man between 70 and 80 years old with COVID-19, enrolled during active disease. The chain's CDR3 is CASSSAGHESSYEQYF. CDR3 in DNA: TGTGCCAGCAGCTCCGCCGGACACGAGAGCTCCTACGAGCAGTACTTC.